A selection of T cell receptor beta chains follows, all from one sample in a study of blood T cell repertoires in COVID-19. Clones were sequenced by immunoSEQ multiplex PCR, and TCRdb holds only the in-frame ones, with some missing. The sample lists roughly 200,000 clones, roughly 85% occurring once. Sample: PBMCs or T cells enriched from blood (not recorded which). The receptors were sampled from a woman between 40 and 55 years old with acute COVID-19. Each CDR3 is given with its conserved first and last residue. A D gene is named only where the DNA matches it firmly. Where a row states a size, it is once, few, many or the class of an expanded clone; other rows omit it.

size	length	V	D	J	CDR3	DNA
.	15	TRBV11-1	.	TRBJ1-6	CASSLDRRGNSPLHF	TGTGCCAGCAGCTTAGACCGTCGGGGGAATTCACCCCTCCACTTT
few	13	TRBV7-9	.	TRBJ1-1	CASIPVGGTEAFF	TGTGCCAGCATCCCCGTCGGGGGAACTGAAGCTTTCTTT
.	16	TRBV2	TRBD1	TRBJ2-3	CASSGPDRGRGDTQYF	TGTGCCAGCAGTGGCCCTGACAGGGGGCGTGGAGATACGCAGTATTTT
.	15	TRBV27	.	TRBJ1-2	CASSFMAGANYGYTF	TGTGCCAGCAGTTTCATGGCAGGGGCTAACTATGGCTACACCTTC
.	15	TRBV9	.	TRBJ2-3	CASSVGIPITDTQYF	TGTGCCAGCAGCGTAGGAATCCCTATCACAGATACGCAGTATTTT
few	15	TRBV18	.	TRBJ2-5	CASSHNREVRETQYF	TGTGCCAGCTCCCACAACAGGGAAGTGAGAGAGACCCAGTACTTC
few	14	TRBV4-3	.	TRBJ1-1	CASSHGGVATEAFF	TGCGCCAGCAGCCACGGAGGGGTCGCCACTGAAGCTTTCTTT
.	16	TRBV4-2	TRBD1	TRBJ1-3	CASASGTGFSGNTIYF	TGTGCCAGCGCCTCCGGGACAGGATTCTCTGGAAACACCATATATTTT
.	14	TRBV7-3	.	TRBJ1-1	CASSQGSFNTEAFF	TGTGCCAGCAGCCAGGGGTCCTTTAACACTGAAGCTTTCTTT
.	22	TRBV9	.	TRBJ1-6	CASSVVYGGRFSLSSYNSPLHF	TGTGCCAGCAGCGTAGTATACGGGGGGCGTTTCTCACTGAGCTCCTATAATTCACCCCTCCACTTT
.	15	TRBV6-5	TRBD1	TRBJ1-2	CASRTLGTGGDGYTF	TGTGCCAGCAGGACTTTGGGGACAGGGGGTGATGGCTACACCTTC
few	15	TRBV10-3	TRBD1	TRBJ1-1	CATRGQGIYDTEAFF	TGTGCCACCCGGGGACAGGGAATTTATGACACTGAAGCTTTCTTT
.	13	TRBV11-3	.	TRBJ1-6	CASRSRGTSPLHF	TGTGCCAGCAGGTCTCGGGGGACTTCACCCCTCCACTTT
.	13	TRBV15	.	TRBJ2-3	CATSRGVRDTQYF	TGTGCCACCAGCAGAGGAGTCCGGGATACGCAGTATTTT
few	14	TRBV29-1	TRBD1	TRBJ1-1	CSVRGRGSITEAFF	TGCAGCGTCCGGGGCAGGGGGTCGATCACTGAAGCTTTCTTT
.	14	TRBV30	.	TRBJ1-1	CAVGQPTGNTEAFF	TGTGCCGTAGGACAGCCTACCGGGAACACTGAAGCTTTCTTT
.	12	TRBV3-1/TRBV3-2	.	TRBJ1-2	CASSQAGNGYTF	TGTGCCAGCAGCCAGGCGGGGAATGGCTACACCTTC
few	16	TRBV18	.	TRBJ1-6	CASSPNGGSYNSPLHF	TGTGCCAGCTCACCAAACGGGGGCTCCTATAATTCACCCCTCCACTTT
.	15	TRBV9	.	TRBJ1-6	CASSVEPGKDSPLHF	TGTGCCAGCAGCGTAGAACCGGGGAAGGATTCACCCCTCCACTTT
.	12	TRBV14	.	TRBJ1-4	CASSQYYEKLFF	TGTGCCAGCAGCCAATACTATGAAAAACTGTTTTTT
.	15	TRBV5-4	TRBD2	TRBJ2-5	CASSLPSGGAETQYF	TGTGCCAGCAGCTTGCCTAGCGGGGGGGCGGAGACCCAGTACTTC
.	14	TRBV4-2	.	TRBJ1-3	CASSQERVGNTIYF	TGTGCCAGCAGCCAAGAGAGGGTTGGAAACACCATATATTTT
once	15	TRBV25-1	.	TRBJ2-7	CASSESDRPVYEQYF	TGTGCCAGCAGTGAATCAGACAGGCCAGTATACGAGCAGTACTTC
.	15	TRBV5-1	.	TRBJ1-4	CASSLDQGLGEKLFF	TGCGCCAGCAGCTTGGATCAGGGACTAGGGGAAAAACTGTTTTTT
.	14	TRBV9	.	TRBJ1-1	CASSASWGVTEAFF	TGTGCCAGCAGCGCCAGCTGGGGGGTGACTGAAGCTTTCTTT
.	15	TRBV9	.	TRBJ1-5	CASSVDWRSNQPQHF	TGTGCCAGCAGCGTAGACTGGCGGAGCAATCAGCCCCAGCATTTT
.	18	TRBV7-2	TRBD2	TRBJ2-5	CASSFRTSGGANPQTQYF	TGTGCCAGCAGCTTCCGGACTAGCGGGGGGGCAAATCCGCAGACCCAGTACTTC
once	16	TRBV6-5	.	TRBJ2-2	CASSYSRIRNTGELFF	TGTGCCAGCAGTTACTCGCGGATACGAAACACCGGGGAGCTGTTTTTT
.	16	TRBV5-1	.	TRBJ2-6	CASSLRLASGANVLTF	TGCGCCAGCAGCTTGAGATTAGCTTCTGGGGCCAACGTCCTGACTTTC
.	12	TRBV6-2/TRBV6-3	.	TRBJ2-3	CASSPGTDTQYF	TGTGCCAGCAGTCCCGGCACAGATACGCAGTATTTT
.	13	TRBV6-5	.	TRBJ2-7	CASRAGFTYEQYF	TGTGCCAGCAGGGCAGGATTCACCTACGAGCAGTACTTC
.	15	TRBV2	TRBD2	TRBJ2-3	CASSKPGLAGDTQYF	TGTGCCAGCAGCAAACCGGGACTAGCGGGGGATACGCAGTATTTT
.	16	TRBV5-5	TRBD1	TRBJ1-2	CASSLSHNRGVYGYTF	TGTGCCAGCAGCTTGTCCCACAACAGGGGTGTATATGGCTACACCTTC
.	15	TRBV4-3	TRBD1	TRBJ2-2	CASSQDAGGTGELFF	TGCGCCAGCAGCCAAGATGCAGGGGGCACCGGGGAGCTGTTTTTT
few	15	TRBV25-1	.	TRBJ2-1	CASSEANSRVRGQFF	TGTGCCAGCAGTGAGGCCAACTCCAGGGTAAGGGGGCAGTTCTTC
.	14	TRBV7-9	.	TRBJ2-1	CASEMDSSYNEQFF	TGTGCCAGTGAGATGGACAGCTCCTACAATGAGCAGTTCTTC
.	12	TRBV2	.	TRBJ2-5	CASRQTEETQYF	TGTGCCAGCAGACAAACAGAAGAGACCCAGTACTTC
.	18	TRBV5-1	.	TRBJ2-3	CASSLQGLTQTSTDTQYF	TGCGCCAGCAGCTTACAGGGCTTGACTCAGACTAGCACAGATACGCAGTATTTT
.	13	TRBV15	.	TRBJ1-5	CATSRQGEQPQHF	TGTGCCACCAGCAGACAGGGTGAACAGCCCCAGCATTTT
.	15	TRBV9	TRBD1	TRBJ1-1	CASSVAWSTGAEAFF	TGTGCCAGCAGCGTAGCTTGGTCGACAGGGGCTGAAGCTTTCTTT
.	14	TRBV24-1	TRBD2	TRBJ2-1	CATSDGGLADEQFF	TGTGCCACCAGTGATGGGGGACTAGCGGATGAGCAGTTCTTC
.	12	TRBV12-3/TRBV12-4	.	TRBJ1-1	CASSYGAEEAFF	TGTGCCAGCAGTTATGGGGCAGAAGAAGCTTTCTTT